Presented here are 7 T cell receptor beta chains from one specimen sequenced in a study of cytomegalovirus exposure and HLA in healthy donors. The PCR employed 60 Vbeta primers together with 13 Jbeta primers. TCRdb keeps only in-frame clones here, not all; method: immunoSEQ multiplex PCR. Of around 100,000 clones in the sample, approximately 70% were seen once. The sequencing input was PBMCs. The origin of the receptors is a woman in her twenties or thirties in good health and CMV-seronegative.

The CDR3 DNA reads TGTGCCAGCAGCAGGGACTCGCGCGATACGCAGTATTTT. This codes for CASSRDSRDTQYF. The genes are TRBV6-5 and TRBJ2-3; weak D call: TRBD2 (6 bases). CDR1 MNHEY and CDR2 SVGAGI come from the germline V gene. The CDR3 is 13 amino acids. V was cut by 6 bases and J by 6 bases, with 13 bases left in between.

The chain is built from TRBV5-1 and TRBJ2-3; TRBD2 agrees at 14 bases. This CDR3 has 16 amino acids. Germline CDR1 and CDR2: SGHRS and YFSETQ. J was trimmed by 7 bases and V by 2 bases; bases with no gene match: 6. The CDR3 here is CASSFGTSGGGNTQYF. The CDR3 DNA reads TGCGCCAGCAGCTTCGGGACTAGCGGGGGAGGGAATACGCAGTATTTT.

This chain joins TRBV2 and TRBJ2-3, with 9 nucleotides matching TRBD1. V shed 6 bases, J shed 1 base, and the junction held 2 bases outside the gene matches. Germline V lookup: CDR1 SNHLY, CDR2 FYNNEI. The CDR3 totals 14 residues. In DNA, the CDR3 is TGTGCCAGCAGCCGGACAGGGGGCACAGATACGCAGTATTTT. Protein product: CASSRTGGTDTQYF. Full variable domain (rest looked up from reference TRBV2 and TRBJ2-3): EPEVTQTPSHQVTQMGQEVILRCVPISNHLYFYWYRQILGQKVEFLVSFYNNEISEKSEIFDDQFSVERPDGSNFTLKIRSTKLEDSAMYFCASSRTGGTDTQYFGPGTRLTVL.

This clone was detected only a few times. The chain couples TRBV6-5 to TRBJ1-1; 7 nucleotides align to TRBD1. The CDR3 loop spans 14 amino acids. CDR1 is MNHEY and CDR2 is SVGAGI in the germline V gene. V trimming: 3 bases; J trimming: 7 bases; junction bases outside the gene matches: 8. The CDR3 protein is CASSYATGPCEAFF. The DNA of the CDR3 is TGTGCCAGCAGTTATGCGACAGGGCCGTGTGAAGCTTTCTTT.

V gene TRBV18 combines with J gene TRBJ2-7; 10 bases match TRBD2. V gave up 4 bases and J gave up 3 bases; unmatched junction bases: 0. Looked up from germline, CDR1 is KGHSH and CDR2 is LQKENI. The CDR3 has 13 residues. The CDR3 loop is CASSLAGGYEQYF. In nucleotides, the CDR3 is TGTGCCAGCTCACTAGCGGGAGGCTACGAGCAGTACTTC.

The CDR3 sequence: CASSLSLAGGPSSGANVLTF. The DNA for the CDR3 is TGTGCCAGCAGCTTGAGTCTAGCGGGGGGGCCATCCTCTGGGGCCAACGTCCTGACTTTC. The J gene is TRBJ2-6, the V gene TRBV5-4; the match to TRBD2 covers 12 bases. The J segment lost 0 bases and the V segment lost 1 base, leaving 8 bases of the junction unmatched. The germline gives CDR1 SGHNT, CDR2 YYREEE (reference sequence). This CDR3 spans 20 amino acids. The variable domain in full, with the rest retrieved from reference TRBV5-4 and TRBJ2-6, is ETGVTQSPTHLIKTRGQQVTLRCSSQSGHNTVSWYQQALGQGPQFIFQYYREEENGRGNFPPRFSGLQFPNYSSELNVNALELDDSALYLCASSLSLAGGPSSGANVLTFGAGSRLTVL.

V gene TRBV19 combines with J gene TRBJ1-5, with a weak D call TRBD1 (6 bases). The CDR3 spans 14 residues. V lost 6 bases and J lost 6, with 15 bases in between. The V gene's germline CDR1 is LNHDA and CDR2 SQIVND (reference sequence). The CDR3 protein is CASRVGGQGQPQHF. Here the CDR3 DNA reads TGTGCCAGTAGGGTCGGGGGGCAGGGTCAGCCCCAGCATTTT.